The table lists the clone carrying this T cell receptor beta chain with a few counts. TCRdb reanalysed the PCR reads using MiXCR and keeps one entry per CDR3 protein. Of over 20,000 distinct CDR3 sequences in the sample, roughly 50% are singletons; the top ten hold over 25%. The data were obtained in a study of CD4 and CD8 cells across lung adenocarcinoma regions. Samples came from patients with localized non-small cell lung adenocarcinoma. V was pared by 0 bases and J by 12 bases, with 9 bases of the junction left unmatched. This CDR3 comprises 16 residues. Germline V gene data show CDR1 as LGHNA and CDR2 as YNFKEQ.

The chain couples TRBV4-2 to TRBJ2-1; TRBD2 matches at 12 bases. This TCR was sampled from a female donor with lung adenocarcinoma. The CD4 and CD8 labels of this study may be unreliable. The sample consisted of CD8+ T cells from the center of a lung tumor. The CDR3 DNA follows: TGTGCCAGCAGCCAAGATTGGGGCCTAGCGGGAGGGCGGCAGTTCTTC. It is translated as CASSQDWGLAGGRQFF.